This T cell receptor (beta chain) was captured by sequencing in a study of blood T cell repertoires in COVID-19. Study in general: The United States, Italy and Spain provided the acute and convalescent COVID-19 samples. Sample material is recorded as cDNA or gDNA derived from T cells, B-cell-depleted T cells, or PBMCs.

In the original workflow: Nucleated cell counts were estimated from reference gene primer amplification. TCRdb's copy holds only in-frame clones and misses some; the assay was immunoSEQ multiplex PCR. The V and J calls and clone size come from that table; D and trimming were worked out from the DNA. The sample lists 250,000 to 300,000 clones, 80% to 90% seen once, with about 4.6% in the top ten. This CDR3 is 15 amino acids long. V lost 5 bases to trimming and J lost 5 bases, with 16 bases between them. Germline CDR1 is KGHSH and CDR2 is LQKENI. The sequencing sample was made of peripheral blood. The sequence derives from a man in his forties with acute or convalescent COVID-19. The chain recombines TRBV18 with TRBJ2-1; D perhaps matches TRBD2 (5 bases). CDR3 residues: CASSKTSLAHNEQFF. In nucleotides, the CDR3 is TGTGCCAGCTCAAAGACCTCCCTAGCCCACAATGAGCAGTTCTTC.